This entry concerns a single T cell receptor beta chain. Its antigen is still unknown. This record comes from a study of shared clonotypes between healthy human individuals. Across the whole study: CD4 naive and memory got three plates each, CD8 naive two, CD8 memory one.

The study's findings and limits: Shared across several donors were roughly 4.8% of the naive CD4 clonotypes. Rarefaction demonstrated incomplete sorted-subset sequencing despite large depth. Compared with clonotypes that all four donors shared, non-shared clonotypes had lower generation probabilities.

Terminally differentiated effector memory CD45RA+ cells were left out of the naive CD8 fraction, which was CD45RO-negative and positively selected for CCR7. Deletions cut 4 bases from V and 0 bases from J, with 19 bases between. Per germline, CDR1 SGHDT and CDR2 YYEEEE. This CDR3 comprises 18 residues. Assay used: immunoSEQ multiplex PCR; TCRdb lists only in-frame clones, some missing. The sample includes millions of clones, about 95% seen only once; the top ten take 0.85% to 1.3%. The TCR was taken from a man aged 18 to 30 in good health. The J gene is TRBJ2-2, the V gene TRBV5-6, with D hard to call. Sample: naive CD8+ T cells sorted from blood. The CDR3 loop is CASSQTIYSIANTGELFF. CDR3 nucleotide sequence: TGTGCCAGCAGCCAAACGATATACTCGATCGCGAACACCGGGGAGCTGTTTTTT.